The 11 T cell receptor beta chains presented below share a single source sample, sequenced in a study of response to subunit inactivated influenza vaccine (dated by TCRdb to the late 2010s). Library preparation employed RT-PCR. Sequencing instrument: Illumina HiSeq 2500. TCRdb reprocessing: public reads trimmed at Q25 with fastp, clones called with MiXCR, in-frame beta chains kept. Each entry is one CDR3 protein sequence, shown with its most common DNA and genes. This sample gives approximately 520,000 distinct CDR3 sequences in total; about 15% of them show up just once. The ten largest make up less than 4% of the sample. Sequences were derived from CD4+ T cells sorted from PBMCs, sampled less than 30 months after vaccination. These receptors originate from a man aged 50-75 years who received an inactivated influenza vaccine. Donor details come from another sample of the same person, matched by shared clones.

The rearrangement links TRBV20-1 to TRBJ1-4; TRBD1 might be the D (5 bases). Trimming removed 4 bases at V and 0 bases at J, with 12 bases between. Looked up from germline, CDR1 is DFQATT and CDR2 is SNEGSKA (reference sequence). The CDR3 runs 15 residues. The CDR3 DNA reads TGCAGTGCTAAACGGGACGGTTCAACTAATGAAAAACTGTTTTTT. Encoded protein: CSAKRDGSTNEKLFF.

The chain carries TRBV2 and TRBJ1-5, with D possibly TRBD1 on 5 matching bases. V was clipped by 7 bases and J by 7 bases, with 14 bases between them. From germline, CDR1 is SNHLY and CDR2 FYNNEI. This CDR3 region has 13 residues. The CDR3 DNA is TGTGCCAGCATGGGGGAGGGCTACCAGCCCCAGCATTTT. This gives the protein CASMGEGYQPQHF.

This clonotype has only a few counts. The chain couples TRBV7-2 to TRBJ1-3; a weak D match, TRBD1 (5 bases). Germline CDR1 is SGHTA and CDR2 is FQGNSA. This CDR3 contains 14 residues. V lost 8 bases, J lost 3 bases, and 14 bases lay in between. The CDR3 bases are TGTGCCAGCCGCGACAGACGGAGTGGAAACACCATATATTTT. Encoded protein: CASRDRRSGNTIYF.

Only a few counts were recorded for this clonotype. The chain joins TRBV24-1 to TRBJ2-1, with D perhaps TRBD1 (6 bases). Trimming stripped 4 bases from V and 2 bases from J, with 11 bases between. Per the germline V gene, CDR1 is KGHDR and CDR2 is SFDVKD. The CDR3 contains 15 residues. CDR3: CATSETGKTYNEQFF. The CDR3 DNA is TGTGCCACCAGTGAAACAGGGAAGACCTACAATGAGCAGTTCTTC.

This clonotype has a handful of counts. V and J are TRBV6-2 or TRBV6-3 and TRBJ2-5; TRBD2 matches 12 bases. The V segment lost 5 bases and the J segment 1 base; nucleotides outside the gene matches: 5. CDR3 length: 16 amino acids. Germline V gene lookup returns CDR1 MNHEY and CDR2 SVGEGT. The CDR3 DNA is TGTGCCAGCAGTCCCCCGACTAGCGGGAGCCAAGAGACCCAGTACTTC. It specifies CASSPPTSGSQETQYF.

This clonotype was seen many times. This chain connects TRBV5-8 to TRBJ2-4, with 7 bases matching TRBD1. Losses at the gene ends were 7 bases for V and 15 bases for J; bases not matched to a gene: 13. This CDR3 contains 12 residues. The germline V gene encodes CDR1 SGHTS and CDR2 YDEGEE. The CDR3 region is CASSLADRLGYF. The CDR3 DNA is TGTGCCAGCTCCCTCGCGGACAGGTTGGGGTACTTC. Full variable domain (remainder filled in from reference TRBV5-8 and TRBJ2-4): EAGVTQSPTHLIKTRGQQATLRCSPISGHTSVYWYQQALGLGLQFLLWYDEGEERNRGNFPPRFSGRQFPNYSSELNVNALELEDSALYLCASSLADRLGYFGAGTRLSVL.

There are many counts of this clonotype. The V and J genes are TRBV5-1 and TRBJ2-7; TRBD1 matches 9 bases. The ends lost 0 bases at V and 2 bases at J; junction bases unmatched: 9. Germline V lookup: CDR1 SGHRS, CDR2 YFSETQ. The CDR3 has 17 residues. Here the CDR3 DNA reads TGCGCCAGCAGCTTGGCCCGGGACAGGGTCTCTCCCTACGAGCAGTACTTC. Amino acid sequence: CASSLARDRVSPYEQYF.

In this sample, this clonotype turned up many times. V gene TRBV4-1 combines with J gene TRBJ1-4, with D maybe TRBD1 (6 bases). CDR3 size: 15 residues. Looked up from germline, CDR1 is MGHRA and CDR2 is YSYEKL. V lost 1 base to trimming and J lost 2 bases, with 8 bases between them. CDR3 residues: CASSQATGTNEKLFF. The CDR3 DNA sequence: TGCGCCAGCAGCCAAGCTACAGGGACTAATGAAAAACTGTTTTTT.

V usage is TRBV29-1 and J usage is TRBJ2-1, with 10 bases identical to TRBD2. V dropped 5 bases and J dropped 0; count of bases not matched to a gene: 7. The CDR3 has 16 amino acids. CDR1 and CDR2 from the germline V gene are SQVTM and ANQGSEA. CDR3 in amino acids: CSVRTSGVYSYNEQFF. Written as DNA, the CDR3 is TGCAGCGTTAGAACTAGCGGGGTATACTCCTACAATGAGCAGTTCTTC.

The rearrangement uses TRBV20-1 and TRBJ2-4, with D hard to call. The ends were cut back, 4 bases at V and 5 bases at J, with 3 bases in the middle. Germline CDR1 and CDR2: DFQATT and SNEGSKA (reference sequence). The CDR3 sequence is 10 residues long. The CDR3 region is CSATQNIQYF. CDR3 nucleotides: TGCAGTGCTACCCAAAACATTCAGTACTTC.

This clonotype was picked up a small number of times. The chain couples TRBV29-1 to TRBJ1-1; D might be TRBD1 (6 bases). Trimming took 4 bases from V and 5 from J, leaving 14 bases between them. Per the germline V gene, CDR1 is SQVTM and CDR2 is ANQGSEA. This CDR3 has 13 residues. This CDR3 is CSVAHRAATEAFF. The CDR3 DNA follows: TGCAGCGTTGCGCACAGGGCTGCGACTGAAGCTTTCTTT.